The clone carrying this TCR beta chain was recorded many times. Its specificity is unknown. The entry originates in a study of T-cell reconstitution after alpha-beta-depleted transplantation in children. Study results and caveats: About two months after transplant, alpha-beta T cells reportedly came from several hundred expanded graft clones. Hyperexpanded clones declined; after one year, newly produced T cells mostly supplied diversity.

Trimming cost V 5 bases and J 5 bases; bases outside gene matches: 7. The CDR3 length is 17 residues. CDR1 SGHNT and CDR2 YENEEA come from the germline V gene. The authors prepared the TCRbeta library with unique molecular identifiers. TCRdb analysed the PCR reads with MiXCR anew, one entry per CDR3 protein. Of about 290,000 distinct CDR3 sequences in the sample, over 9% are singletons; the top ten hold approximately 7.6%. The receptor was derived from a boy in the first two years of life with acute myeloid leukemia, due to receive a stem cell transplant. This chain connects TRBV11-3 to TRBJ2-1; 15 nucleotides line up with TRBD2. The sequencing here drew on PBMCs, taken before TCRalphabeta/CD19-depleted stem cell transplant. CDR3 DNA sequence: TGTGCCAGCAGCACTGGGACTAGCGGGAGGTTAAACAATGAGCAGTTCTTC. This encodes CASSTGTSGRLNNEQFF. The full variable domain, completed using reference TRBV11-3 and TRBJ2-1, is EAGVVQSPRYKIIEKKQPVAFWCNPISGHNTLYWYLQNLGQGPELLIRYENEEAVDDSQLPKDRFSAERLKGVDSTLKIQPAELGDSAVYLCASSTGTSGRLNNEQFFGPGTRLTVL.